The 30 T cell receptor beta chains in this list originate from one sample, sequenced in a study of cytomegalovirus exposure and HLA in healthy donors (TCRdb year 2017). Library preparation used the immunoSEQ multiplex PCR assay. A mixture of 60 forward primers for TCR Vbeta segments and 13 reverse primers for TCR Jbeta segments was used in the multiplex PCR. TCRdb re-hosts the immuneACCESS table, in-frame sequences only. Its copies lack some clones; in the studies checked, an unresolved V gene accounts for under half of them, and the cause for the rest is not known. For this sample the table gives hundreds of thousands of clones, of which around 80% were detected only once. Roughly 0.71% of the sample lies in the top ten. The sequencing sample was made of PBMCs. The source of these receptors is a boy between 2 and 10 years old in good health and CMV-seronegative.

The rearrangement joins TRBV2 to TRBJ2-7; D perhaps matches TRBD1 (6 bases). CDR3 size: 15 residues. The V end lost 0 bases, the J end lost 0 bases, and 9 bases lay between the germline ends. Germline CDR1 SNHLY, CDR2 FYNNEI. The CDR3 DNA reads as TGTGCCAGCAGTGAAGCAAGGACAGTCTCCTACGAGCAGTACTTC. Translation gives CASSEARTVSYEQYF. The whole variable domain, remainder taken from reference TRBV2 and TRBJ2-7, is EPEVTQTPSHQVTQMGQEVILRCVPISNHLYFYWYRQILGQKVEFLVSFYNNEISEKSEIFDDQFSVERPDGSNFTLKIRSTKLEDSAMYFCASSEARTVSYEQYFGPGTRLTVT.

This chain joins TRBV5-6 and TRBJ2-1; TRBD2 matches 14 bases. Trimming took 4 bases from V and 12 from J; bases not matched to a gene: 6. Germline CDR1 and CDR2: SGHDT and YYEEEE. The CDR3 spans 14 residues. CDR3 in DNA: TGTGCCAGCAGCACCGGGACTAGCGGGAGTTCGCAGTTCTTC. Its protein is CASSTGTSGSSQFF.

The chain carries TRBV27 and TRBJ2-1; 12 nucleotides match TRBD2. This CDR3 contains 16 residues. The J segment lost 3 bases and the V segment lost 5 bases, leaving 5 bases of the junction unmatched. The germline gives CDR1 MNHEY, CDR2 SMNVEV (reference sequence). Here the CDR3 DNA reads TGTGCCAGCAGTCTGACTAGCGGGGGCCACTACAATGAGCAGTTCTTC. It encodes CASSLTSGGHYNEQFF.

The chain carries TRBV4-1 and TRBJ2-7; 7 bases agree with TRBD1. V trimming: 3 bases; J trimming: 0 bases; junction bases outside the gene matches: 11. This CDR3 has 17 amino acids. The germline V gene has CDR1 MGHRA and CDR2 YSYEKL. The DNA of the CDR3 is TGCGCCAGCAGCCAGGGATTGACAGGGTCAAGCTCCTACGAGCAGTACTTC. Its protein is CASSQGLTGSSSYEQYF.

This rearrangement joins TRBV9 to TRBJ1-2; 8 nucleotides agree with TRBD1. V was pared by 4 bases and J by 3 bases, with 5 bases of the junction left unmatched. Per germline, CDR1 SGDLS and CDR2 YYNGEE. The CDR3 covers 14 residues. CDR3 sequence (DNA): TGTGCCAGCAGCTCGGGACAGGCGGACTATGGCTACACCTTC. This gives the protein CASSSGQADYGYTF. The full variable domain, completed using reference TRBV9 and TRBJ1-2, is DSGVTQTPKHLITATGQRVTLRCSPRSGDLSVYWYQQSLDQGLQFLIQYYNGEERAKGNILERFSAQQFPDLHSELNLSSLELGDSALYFCASSSGQADYGYTFGSGTRLTVV.

This clone was counted a few times. The chain has TRBV2 and TRBJ2-3; D perhaps matches TRBD2 (7 bases). This CDR3 is 15 amino acids long. Germline V lookup: CDR1 SNHLY, CDR2 FYNNEI. V was cut by 3 bases and J by 7 bases, with 17 bases left in between. CDR3 protein: CASSDGGRGLYTQYF. CDR3 DNA sequence: TGTGCCAGCAGTGATGGGGGGCGGGGGTTGTATACGCAGTATTTT.

The chain employs TRBV5-6 and TRBJ2-1; D possibly corresponds to TRBD2 (6 bases). V was pared by 1 base and J by 3 bases, with 14 bases between. The CDR3 is 16 residues long. CDR1 and CDR2 (germline): SGHDT, YYEEEE. The CDR3 region has the DNA TGTGCCAGCAGCTTGAATTGTGCGGGGCTCTACAATGAGCAGTTCTTC. This encodes CASSLNCAGLYNEQFF.

The J gene is TRBJ2-3, the V gene TRBV6-5, with 13 bases that match TRBD2. This CDR3 contains 15 residues. Germline CDR1 and CDR2: MNHEY and SVGAGI. Trimming took 7 bases from V and 6 from J; bases not matched to a gene: 7. The CDR3 loop reads CASTGLAGVRDTQYF. The CDR3 nucleotides are TGTGCCAGCACCGGACTAGCGGGGGTTAGGGATACGCAGTATTTT.

The chain uses TRBV7-9 and TRBJ1-2; perhaps TRBD1 as D (5 bases). CDR1 and CDR2 (germline): SEHNR, FQNEAQ (reference sequence). There are 12 residues in the CDR3. Between the trimmed V and J ends, which lost 6 bases and 7 bases, there was a span of 12 bases. DNA for the CDR3: TGTGCCAGCAGGGACACGGTTGGTGGCTACACCTTC. It yields the protein CASRDTVGGYTF.

This chain uses TRBV6-1 with TRBJ2-5; D ambiguous. Per the germline V gene, CDR1 is MNHNS and CDR2 is SASEGT. This CDR3 is 16 amino acids long. Trimming removed 5 bases at V and 3 bases at J, with 19 bases between. CDR3 DNA sequence: TGTGCCAGCAGTCAAGGACCGGGTCCCCTTGAAGAGACCCAGTACTTC. Translating gives CASSQGPGPLEETQYF.

The chain couples TRBV27 to TRBJ1-5; TRBD1 might be the D (6 bases). CDR1 and CDR2 (germline): MNHEY, SMNVEV (reference sequence). The CDR3 consists of 18 residues. The ends were cut back, 4 bases at V and 6 bases at J, with 25 bases in the middle. The CDR3 bases are TGTGCCAGCAGTTCCAGACACCTCGGGACAAACGTGGGTCAGCCCCAGCATTTT. The encoded protein is CASSSRHLGTNVGQPQHF.

This clone appeared a single time. The chain employs TRBV7-9 and TRBJ2-1, with 13 bases fitting TRBD2. This CDR3 has 15 amino acids. After removal of 8 bases from V and 8 bases from J, the junction contained 9 bases not matched to a gene. Per germline, CDR1 SEHNR and CDR2 FQNEAQ (reference sequence). The CDR3 sequence: CASPGLAGSDDEQFF. The CDR3, as DNA: TGTGCCAGCCCGGGACTAGCGGGATCAGACGATGAGCAGTTCTTC.

The chain links TRBV25-1 to TRBJ2-5; D remains unclear. Trimming took 4 bases from V and 5 from J, leaving 20 bases between them. Per the germline V gene, CDR1 is MGHDK and CDR2 is SYGVNS. This CDR3 region has 16 residues. CDR3: CASSAAEGLRQETQYF. In nucleotides, the CDR3 is TGTGCCAGCAGTGCTGCGGAAGGCTTGAGGCAGGAGACCCAGTACTTC.

This clone was observed a single time. This sequence joins TRBV2 and TRBJ1-1; no clear D gene. Germline V gene data show CDR1 as SNHLY and CDR2 as FYNNEI. V was trimmed by 6 bases and J by 3 bases, leaving 14 bases between them. This CDR3 region has 14 residues. The CDR3 loop reads CASSGNGRDTEAFF. CDR3 nucleotides: TGTGCCAGCAGCGGGAATGGAAGGGACACTGAAGCTTTCTTT. The full variable domain, its missing parts supplied by reference TRBV2 and TRBJ1-1, is EPEVTQTPSHQVTQMGQEVILRCVPISNHLYFYWYRQILGQKVEFLVSFYNNEISEKSEIFDDQFSVERPDGSNFTLKIRSTKLEDSAMYFCASSGNGRDTEAFFGQGTRLTVV.

The count of this clone is one. The V call is TRBV5-1, the J call TRBJ2-1; 10 bases are shared with TRBD1. V shed 2 bases and J 7 bases; nucleotides not matched to a gene: 6. In germline, CDR1 is SGHRS, CDR2 YFSETQ. This CDR3 is 15 amino acids long. The CDR3 reads CASSLSGTGANEQFF. As DNA, the CDR3 is TGCGCCAGCAGCTTATCGGGGACAGGGGCGAATGAGCAGTTCTTC.

This rearrangement joins TRBV5-8 to TRBJ2-7; 11 nucleotides align to TRBD2. Germline trimming cut 7 bases from V and 4 bases from J; bases unmatched to any gene: 7. The CDR3 length is 14 residues. CDR1 and CDR2 (germline): SGHTS, YDEGEE. CDR3 protein: CASVAGGPKYEQYF. CDR3 DNA sequence: TGTGCCAGCGTAGCGGGAGGGCCTAAATACGAGCAGTACTTC.

The genes are TRBV7-8 and TRBJ2-3; 11 nucleotides agree with TRBD2. Trimming took 5 bases from V and 2 from J; bases not matched to a gene: 6. In germline, CDR1 is SGHVS, CDR2 FQNEAQ. CDR3 length: 16 residues. Here the CDR3 reads CASSIGLAGPTDTQYF. DNA of the CDR3: TGTGCCAGCAGCATCGGACTAGCGGGTCCCACAGATACGCAGTATTTT. Using reference TRBV7-8 and TRBJ2-3 for the parts outside the CDR3, the full variable domain is GAGVSQSPRYKVAKRGQDVALRCDPISGHVSLFWYQQALGQGPEFLTYFQNEAQLDKSGLPSDRFFAERPEGSVSTLKIQRTQQEDSAVYLCASSIGLAGPTDTQYFGPGTRLTVL.

J is TRBJ2-7 and V is TRBV30; a possible D gene is TRBD2 (6 bases). V lost 5 bases, J lost 6 bases, and 14 bases lay in between. The CDR3 extends over 12 amino acids. Germline V CDR1 and CDR2: GTSNPN, SVGIG (reference sequence). The CDR3 DNA reads TGTGCCTGGGGCATCGGGGGAACCGAGCAGTACTTC. Translating gives CAWGIGGTEQYF.

The chain is built from TRBV5-6 and TRBJ2-3; tentatively, D is TRBD1 (5 bases). CDR1 is SGHDT, CDR2 YYEEEE, per germline. The CDR3 contains 15 residues. V lost 0 bases to trimming and J lost 3 bases, with 11 bases between them. DNA of the CDR3: TGTGCCAGCAGCTTGGTGGCAGGGATAACAGATACGCAGTATTTT. It codes for CASSLVAGITDTQYF.

The rearrangement links TRBV6-6 to TRBJ1-6; 7 bases agree with TRBD1. Trimming at V came to 7 bases and at J to 10 bases, leaving 10 bases not matched to a gene. The CDR3 covers 14 residues. The germline V gene has CDR1 MNHNY and CDR2 SVGAGI (reference sequence). The CDR3 nucleotides are TGTGCCAGCACCGCCGACAGGGTCCAATCACCCCTCCACTTT. This encodes CASTADRVQSPLHF.

The V gene is TRBV9, the J gene TRBJ2-3; 12 bases are a match to TRBD2. From germline, CDR1 is SGDLS and CDR2 YYNGEE. V gave up 1 base and J gave up 5 bases; unmatched junction bases: 5. The CDR3 is made up of 16 amino acids. DNA of the CDR3: TGTGCCAGCAGCGTACAACTAGCGGGGGGCCGAGATACGCAGTATTTT. The encoded protein is CASSVQLAGGRDTQYF.

V is TRBV7-2 and J is TRBJ1-5; 10 positions agree with TRBD1. With V trimmed by 7 bases and J by 0 bases, 9 bases remained unmatched. The germline gives CDR1 SGHTA, CDR2 FQGNSA. The CDR3 extends over 17 amino acids. The chain's CDR3 is CASTPGTGVNSNQPQHF. The CDR3 nucleotides are TGTGCCAGCACACCCGGGACAGGGGTAAATAGCAATCAGCCCCAGCATTTT.

The V gene is TRBV2, the J gene TRBJ2-5, with 7 bases identical to TRBD2. Germline V CDR1 and CDR2: SNHLY, FYNNEI. There are 14 residues in the CDR3. The J segment lost 4 bases and the V segment lost 5 bases, leaving 7 bases of the junction unmatched. The CDR3 DNA reads TGTGCCAGCAGTACCGGGGAGGGGAGAGAGACCCAGTACTTC. Translation: CASSTGEGRETQYF.

The gene calls are TRBV4-2 and TRBJ1-4; 9 bases match TRBD1. V was clipped by 4 bases and J by 6 bases; unmatched bases: 6. The V gene's germline CDR1 is LGHNA and CDR2 YNFKEQ. The CDR3 has 15 amino acids. The CDR3 DNA sequence: TGTGCCAGCAGCCGACAGGGGGTGGGGGATGAAAAACTGTTTTTT. Protein product: CASSRQGVGDEKLFF.

This clone was found once. The DNA for the CDR3 is TGTGCCAGCAGCTCCCGGACTAGCGGACATGGAGATACGCAGTATTTT. Translation gives CASSSRTSGHGDTQYF. The gene calls are TRBV13 and TRBJ2-3, with 10 bases aligning to TRBD2. Trimming took 4 bases from V and 5 from J; bases not matched to a gene: 9. Per germline, CDR1 PRHDT and CDR2 FYEKMQ (reference sequence). This CDR3 has 16 amino acids. Drawing the rest from reference TRBV13 and TRBJ2-3, the complete variable domain is AAGVIQSPRHLIKEKRETATLKCYPIPRHDTVYWYQQGPGQDPQFLISFYEKMQSDKGSIPDRFSAQQFSDYHSELNMSSLELGDSALYFCASSSRTSGHGDTQYFGPGTRLTVL.

The chain combines TRBV2 with TRBJ2-1, with D possibly being TRBD1 (6 bases). The germline V and J ends were trimmed by 4 bases and 6 bases, with 16 bases remaining between them. Germline CDR1 is SNHLY and CDR2 is FYNNEI. The CDR3 length is 15 residues. CDR3 DNA sequence: TGTGCCAGCAGTGGGTGGACTGGGGGCTGCAATGAGCAGTTCTTC. Encoded protein: CASSGWTGGCNEQFF.

V is TRBV9 and J is TRBJ2-3, with a possible D match to TRBD2 (5 bases). Trimming removed 0 bases from V and 1 base from J, with 9 bases in between. The CDR3 length is 15 residues. Germline V gene data show CDR1 as SGDLS and CDR2 as YYNGEE. The CDR3 nucleotides read TGTGCCAGCAGCGTAGCAGACGGGGGCACAGATACGCAGTATTTT. This codes for CASSVADGGTDTQYF.

The CDR3 nucleotides are TGTGCCAGCAGTGAAATTTCTAGCGGGAGTTACGAGCAGTACTTC. Amino acids: CASSEISSGSYEQYF. This chain joins TRBV6-1 and TRBJ2-5, with 10 nucleotides matching TRBD2. TRBJ2-7 matches the DNA end more closely, so the J call is doubtful. The CDR3 is 15 residues long. CDR1 and CDR2 from the germline V gene are MNHNS and SASEGT.

The gene calls are TRBV11-2 and TRBJ1-4; the match to TRBD1 covers 7 bases. CDR3 length: 15 amino acids. Unmatched junction bases numbered 7, after V lost 1 base and J lost 8 bases. Germline V gives CDR1 SGHAT, CDR2 FQNNGV. CDR3 region: CASSLVRDSGEKLFF. The CDR3 DNA sequence: TGTGCCAGCAGCTTAGTCCGGGACAGTGGGGAAAAACTGTTTTTT.

The J gene is TRBJ2-7, the V gene TRBV5-1; D unclear. This CDR3 has 13 amino acids. The germline V gene has CDR1 SGHRS and CDR2 YFSETQ. Trimming took 0 bases from V and 6 from J, leaving 10 bases between them. The CDR3 sequence is CASSLVAEGEQYF. The CDR3 DNA sequence: TGCGCCAGCAGCTTGGTGGCGGAAGGCGAGCAGTACTTC.